Given below is one T cell receptor (beta chain) in context. Its antigen is as yet unknown. Germline lookup yields CDR1 MGHRA and CDR2 YSYEKL. J was trimmed by 4 bases and V by 4 bases; bases with no gene match: 16. The CDR3 sequence is 19 residues long. The sample originates from a study of T cell responses to AZD1222 COVID-19 vaccine. Study-level findings and limits: Spike-specific TCR breadth and depth rose after two AZD1222 doses. Donors in the cohort were predominantly white British and more often female, and clonal diversity was possibly underestimated. Baseline testing showed seropositivity in only a handful of AZD1222 recipients. Sampling that yielded the repertoires occurred only after the peak T cell response.

Assay: immunoSEQ multiplex PCR; the TCRdb copy retains only in-frame clones and omits some. The sample has some 150,000 clones; roughly 90% are singletons. This chain uses TRBV4-1 with TRBJ1-4, with 9 positions matching TRBD1. The sequence derives from an adult in good health. The source material was peripheral blood, sampled on day 0 of AZD1222 vaccination. The CDR3 here is CASSLGDRVVGGYNEKLFF. Written as DNA, the CDR3 is TGCGCCAGCAGCCTCGGGGACAGGGTCGTTGGTGGGTATAATGAAAAACTGTTTTTT.